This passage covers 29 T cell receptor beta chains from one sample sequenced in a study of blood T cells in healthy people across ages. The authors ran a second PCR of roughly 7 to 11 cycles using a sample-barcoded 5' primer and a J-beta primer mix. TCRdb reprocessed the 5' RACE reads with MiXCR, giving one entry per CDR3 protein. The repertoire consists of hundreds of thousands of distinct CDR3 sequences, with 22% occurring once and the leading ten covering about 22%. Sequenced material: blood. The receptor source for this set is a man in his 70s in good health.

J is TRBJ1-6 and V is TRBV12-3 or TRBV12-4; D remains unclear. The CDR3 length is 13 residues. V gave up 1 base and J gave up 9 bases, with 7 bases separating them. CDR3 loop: CASSLVRRSPLHF. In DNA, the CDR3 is TGTGCCAGCAGTTTAGTCCGTCGTTCACCCCTCCACTTT.

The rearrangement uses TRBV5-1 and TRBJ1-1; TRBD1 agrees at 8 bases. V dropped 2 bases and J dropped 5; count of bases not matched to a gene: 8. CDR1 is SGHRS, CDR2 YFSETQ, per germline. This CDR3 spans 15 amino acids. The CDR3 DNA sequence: TGCGCCAGCAGCTTAGAACAGGGGGGGGAGACTGAAGCTTTCTTT. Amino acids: CASSLEQGGETEAFF. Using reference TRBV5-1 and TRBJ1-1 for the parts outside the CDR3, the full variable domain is KAGVTQTPRYLIKTRGQQVTLSCSPISGHRSVSWYQQTPGQGLQFLFEYFSETQRNKGNFPGRFSGRQFSNSRSEMNVSTLELGDSALYLCASSLEQGGETEAFFGQGTRLTVV.

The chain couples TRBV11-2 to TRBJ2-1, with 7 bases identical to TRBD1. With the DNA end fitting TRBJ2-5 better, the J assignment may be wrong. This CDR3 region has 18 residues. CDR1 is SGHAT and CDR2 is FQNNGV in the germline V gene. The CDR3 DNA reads TGTGCCAGCAGCTTAGATCCCCCGGACAGGAGACTGTGGGGCGCCCAGTACTTC. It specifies CASSLDPPDRRLWGAQYF.

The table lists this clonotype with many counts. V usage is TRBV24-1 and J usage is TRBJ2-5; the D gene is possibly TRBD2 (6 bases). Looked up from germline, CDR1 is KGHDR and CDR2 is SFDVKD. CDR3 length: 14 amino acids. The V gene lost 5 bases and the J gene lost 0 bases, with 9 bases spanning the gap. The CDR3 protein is CATSGGGNQETQYF. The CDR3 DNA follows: TGTGCCACCAGTGGAGGAGGGAACCAAGAGACCCAGTACTTC.

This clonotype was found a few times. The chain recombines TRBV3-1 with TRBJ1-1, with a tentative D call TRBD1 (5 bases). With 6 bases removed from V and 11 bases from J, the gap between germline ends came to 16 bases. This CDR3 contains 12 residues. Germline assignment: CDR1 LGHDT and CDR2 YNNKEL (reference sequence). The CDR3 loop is CASRQAEGSAFF. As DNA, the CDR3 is TGTGCCAGCAGGCAGGCGGAGGGGAGCGCTTTCTTT.

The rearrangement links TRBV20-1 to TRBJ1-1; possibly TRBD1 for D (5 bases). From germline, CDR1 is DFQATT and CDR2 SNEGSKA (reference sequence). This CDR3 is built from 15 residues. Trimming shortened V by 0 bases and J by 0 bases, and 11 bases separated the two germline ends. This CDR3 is CSARDAGALNTEAFF. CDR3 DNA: TGCAGTGCTAGAGATGCCGGGGCTCTGAACACTGAAGCTTTCTTT.

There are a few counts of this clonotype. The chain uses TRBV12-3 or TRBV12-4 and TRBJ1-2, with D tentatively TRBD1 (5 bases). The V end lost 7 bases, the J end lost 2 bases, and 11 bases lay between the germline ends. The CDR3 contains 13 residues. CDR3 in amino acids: CASTPRENYGYTF. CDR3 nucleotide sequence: TGTGCCAGCACCCCCAGGGAGAACTATGGCTACACCTTC.

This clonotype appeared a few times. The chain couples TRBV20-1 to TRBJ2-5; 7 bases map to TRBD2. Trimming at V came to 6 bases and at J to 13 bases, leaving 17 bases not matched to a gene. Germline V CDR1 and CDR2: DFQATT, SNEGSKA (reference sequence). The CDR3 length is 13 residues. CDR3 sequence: CSAAREAERSLYF. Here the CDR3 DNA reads TGCAGTGCCGCCCGGGAGGCGGAACGCTCCCTGTACTTC.

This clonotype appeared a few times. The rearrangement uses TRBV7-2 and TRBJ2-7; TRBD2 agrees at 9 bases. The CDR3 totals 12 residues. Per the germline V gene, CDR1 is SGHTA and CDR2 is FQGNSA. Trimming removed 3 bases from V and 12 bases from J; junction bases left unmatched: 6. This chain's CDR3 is CASSFSGSNLYV. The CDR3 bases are TGTGCCAGCAGCTTTAGCGGGAGTAACCTGTACGTC.

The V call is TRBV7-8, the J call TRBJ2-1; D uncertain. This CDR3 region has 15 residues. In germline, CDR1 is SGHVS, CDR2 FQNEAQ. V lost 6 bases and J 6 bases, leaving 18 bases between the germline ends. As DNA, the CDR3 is TGTGCCAGCAGACGGGCGAGGTCACGCTCCAATGAGCAGTTCTTC. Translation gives CASRRARSRSNEQFF. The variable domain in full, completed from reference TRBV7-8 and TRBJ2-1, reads GAGVSQSPRYKVAKRGQDVALRCDPISGHVSLFWYQQALGQGPEFLTYFQNEAQLDKSGLPSDRFFAERPEGSVSTLKIQRTQQEDSAVYLCASRRARSRSNEQFFGPGTRLTVL.

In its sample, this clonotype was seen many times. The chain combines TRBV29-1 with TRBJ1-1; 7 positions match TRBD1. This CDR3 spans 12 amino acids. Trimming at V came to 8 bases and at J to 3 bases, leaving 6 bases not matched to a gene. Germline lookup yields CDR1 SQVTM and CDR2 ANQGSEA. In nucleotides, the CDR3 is TGCAGCAAACAGGGGAAGGACACTGAAGCTTTCTTT. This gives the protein CSKQGKDTEAFF. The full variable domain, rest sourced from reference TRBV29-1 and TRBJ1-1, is SAVISQKPSRDICQRGTSLTIQCQVDSQVTMMFWYRQQPGQSLTLIATANQGSEATYESGFVIDKFPISRPNLTFSTLTVSNMSPEDSSIYLCSKQGKDTEAFFGQGTRLTVV.

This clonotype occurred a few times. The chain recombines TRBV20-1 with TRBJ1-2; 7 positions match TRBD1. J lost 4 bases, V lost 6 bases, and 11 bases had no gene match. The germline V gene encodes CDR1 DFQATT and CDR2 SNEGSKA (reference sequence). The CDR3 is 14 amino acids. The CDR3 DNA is TGCAGTGCAACCGAAAAAGGGGGCGGCTATGGCTACACCTTC. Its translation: CSATEKGGGYGYTF.

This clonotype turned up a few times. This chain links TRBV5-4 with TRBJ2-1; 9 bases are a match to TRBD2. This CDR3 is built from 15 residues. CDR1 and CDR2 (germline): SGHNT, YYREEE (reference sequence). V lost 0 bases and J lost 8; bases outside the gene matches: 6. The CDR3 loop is CASSLDAGGQDEQFF. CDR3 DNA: TGTGCCAGCAGCTTGGACGCGGGGGGGCAAGATGAGCAGTTCTTC.

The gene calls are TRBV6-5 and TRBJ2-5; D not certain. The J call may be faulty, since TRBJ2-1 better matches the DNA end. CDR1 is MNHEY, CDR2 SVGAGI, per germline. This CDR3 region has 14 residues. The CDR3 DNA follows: TGTGCCAGCAGAGGCGGCGCAGGCCACAATGAGCAGTTCTTC. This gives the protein CASRGGAGHNEQFF.

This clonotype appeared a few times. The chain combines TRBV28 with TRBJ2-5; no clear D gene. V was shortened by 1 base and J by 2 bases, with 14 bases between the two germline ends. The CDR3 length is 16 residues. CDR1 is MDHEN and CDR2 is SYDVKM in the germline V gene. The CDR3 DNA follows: TGTGCCAGCAGTTTATATTTTGGGGTCGGACAAGAGACCCAGTACTTC. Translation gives CASSLYFGVGQETQYF. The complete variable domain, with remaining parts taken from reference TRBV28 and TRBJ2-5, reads DVKVTQSSRYLVKRTGEKVFLECVQDMDHENMFWYRQDPGLGLRLIYFSYDVKMKEKGDIPEGYSVSREKKERFSLILESASTNQTSMYLCASSLYFGVGQETQYFGPGTRLLVL.

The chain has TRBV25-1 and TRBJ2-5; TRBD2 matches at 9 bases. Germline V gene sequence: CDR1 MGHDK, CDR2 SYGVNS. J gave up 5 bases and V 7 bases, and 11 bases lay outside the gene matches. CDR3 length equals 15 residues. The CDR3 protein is CASTTLAGLVETQYF. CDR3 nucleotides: TGTGCCAGCACCACCCTAGCGGGGCTAGTCGAGACCCAGTACTTC.

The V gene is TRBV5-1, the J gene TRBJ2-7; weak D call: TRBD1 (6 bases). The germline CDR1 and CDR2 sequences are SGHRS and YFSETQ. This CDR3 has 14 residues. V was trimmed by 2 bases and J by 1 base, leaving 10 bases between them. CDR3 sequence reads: CASSLVGHSYEQYF. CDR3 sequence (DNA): TGCGCCAGCAGCTTAGTGGGACATTCCTACGAGCAGTACTTC.

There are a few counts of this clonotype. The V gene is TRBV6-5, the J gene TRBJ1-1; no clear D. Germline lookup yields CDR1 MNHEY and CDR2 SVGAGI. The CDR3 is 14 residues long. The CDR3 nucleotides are TGTGCAACTGTTGACGGCTCCCTGAACACTGAAGCTTTCTTT. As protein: CATVDGSLNTEAFF.

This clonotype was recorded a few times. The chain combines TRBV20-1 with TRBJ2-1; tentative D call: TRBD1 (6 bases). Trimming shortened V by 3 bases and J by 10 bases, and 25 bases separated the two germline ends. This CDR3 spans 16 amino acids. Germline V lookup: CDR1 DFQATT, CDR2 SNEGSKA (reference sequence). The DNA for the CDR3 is TGCAGTGCTAGGGGCACGACTCGGGTAGTGGGGGCGGAGCAGTTCTTC. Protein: CSARGTTRVVGAEQFF.

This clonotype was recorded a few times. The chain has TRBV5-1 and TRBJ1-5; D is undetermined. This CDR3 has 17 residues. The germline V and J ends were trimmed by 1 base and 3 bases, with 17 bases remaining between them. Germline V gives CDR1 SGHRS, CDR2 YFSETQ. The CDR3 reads CASSLIGPPRDNQPQHF. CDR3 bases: TGCGCCAGCAGCTTGATCGGCCCCCCTCGGGACAATCAGCCCCAGCATTTT.

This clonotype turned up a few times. The DNA of the CDR3 is TGCGCCAGCAGCTTGGCACTAGCGGGTTACTCCTACAATGAGCAGTTCTTC. Translated, it gives CASSLALAGYSYNEQFF. The chain carries TRBV5-1 and TRBJ2-1, with 9 bases lining up with TRBD2. Trimming took 0 bases from V and 0 from J; bases not matched to a gene: 4. Germline loops: CDR1 SGHRS, CDR2 YFSETQ. This CDR3 spans 17 amino acids.

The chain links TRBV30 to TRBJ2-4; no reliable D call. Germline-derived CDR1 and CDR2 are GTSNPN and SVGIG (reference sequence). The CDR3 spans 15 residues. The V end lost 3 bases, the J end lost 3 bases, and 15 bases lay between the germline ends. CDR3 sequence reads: CAWSRGDSGKNIQYF. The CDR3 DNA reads TGTGCCTGGAGCCGAGGAGACTCGGGCAAAAACATTCAGTACTTC.

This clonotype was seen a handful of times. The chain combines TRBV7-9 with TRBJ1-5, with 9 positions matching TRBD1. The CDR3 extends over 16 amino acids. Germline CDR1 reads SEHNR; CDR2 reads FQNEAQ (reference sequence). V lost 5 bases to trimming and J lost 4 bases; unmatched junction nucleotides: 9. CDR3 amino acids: CASSQGWDRENQPQHF. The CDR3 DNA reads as TGTGCCAGCAGCCAAGGTTGGGACAGGGAAAATCAGCCCCAGCATTTT.

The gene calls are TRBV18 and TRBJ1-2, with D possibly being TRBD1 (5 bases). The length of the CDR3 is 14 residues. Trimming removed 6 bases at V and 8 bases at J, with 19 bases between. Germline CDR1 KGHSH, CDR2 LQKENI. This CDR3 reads CASSTRGQAEGYTF. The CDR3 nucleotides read TGTGCCAGCTCTACAAGAGGACAAGCTGAGGGCTACACCTTC.

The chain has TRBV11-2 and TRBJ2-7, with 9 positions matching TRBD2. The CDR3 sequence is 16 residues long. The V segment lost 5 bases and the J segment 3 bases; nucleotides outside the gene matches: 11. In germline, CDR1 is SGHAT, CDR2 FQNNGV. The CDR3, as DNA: TGTGCCAGCAGCCTCCTGGGGGCGGGGGGGCTCTACGAGCAGTACTTC. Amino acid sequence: CASSLLGAGGLYEQYF. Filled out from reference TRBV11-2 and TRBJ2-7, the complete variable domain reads EAGVAQSPRYKIIEKRQSVAFWCNPISGHATLYWYQQILGQGPKLLIQFQNNGVVDDSQLPKDRFSAERLKGVDSTLKIQPAKLEDSAVYLCASSLLGAGGLYEQYFGPGTRLTVT.

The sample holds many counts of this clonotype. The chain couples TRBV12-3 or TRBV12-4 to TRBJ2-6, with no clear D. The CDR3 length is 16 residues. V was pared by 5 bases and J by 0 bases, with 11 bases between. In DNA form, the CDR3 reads TGTGCCAGCAGTCCCATGCCGGGCTCTGGGGCCAACGTCCTGACTTTC. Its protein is CASSPMPGSGANVLTF.

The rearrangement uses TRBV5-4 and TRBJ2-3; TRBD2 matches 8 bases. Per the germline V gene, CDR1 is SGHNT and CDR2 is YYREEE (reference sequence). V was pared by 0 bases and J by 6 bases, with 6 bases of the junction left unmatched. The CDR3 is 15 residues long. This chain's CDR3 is CASSLDSSGMDTQYF. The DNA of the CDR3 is TGTGCCAGCAGCTTGGATAGTAGCGGGATGGATACGCAGTATTTT.

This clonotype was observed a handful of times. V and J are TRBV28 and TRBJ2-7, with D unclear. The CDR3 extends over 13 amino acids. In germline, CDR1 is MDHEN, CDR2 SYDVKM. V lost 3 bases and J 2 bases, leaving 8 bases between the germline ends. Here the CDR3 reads CASSFGQTYEQYF. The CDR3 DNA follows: TGTGCCAGCAGTTTTGGTCAGACCTACGAGCAGTACTTC.

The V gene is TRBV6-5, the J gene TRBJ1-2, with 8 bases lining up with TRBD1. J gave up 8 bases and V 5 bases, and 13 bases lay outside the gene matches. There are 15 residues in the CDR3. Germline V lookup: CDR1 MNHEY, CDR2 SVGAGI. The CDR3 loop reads CASSLIPGQVDGYTF. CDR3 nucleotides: TGTGCCAGCAGTCTTATTCCGGGACAGGTGGACGGCTACACCTTC.